A selection of T cell receptor beta chains follows, all from one sample in a study of human CD4 T cells and Enterobacteriaceae. TCRdb's copy holds only in-frame clones and misses some; the assay was immunoSEQ multiplex PCR. The sample has some 30,000 clones, roughly four fifths seen once; the top ten hold 1.7%. Input material: memory CD4+ T cells from blood. These receptors all come from a human donor in good health. Both conserved end residues are part of each CDR3. Size tells how often a clone was seen (once, few, many) or the class of an expanded clone, and some rows leave it out.

V gene	clone size	J gene	CDR3 protein
TRBV28	-	TRBJ1-1	CASTQTNTEAFF
TRBV5-4	-	TRBJ2-7	CASSLAGSGGTYEQYF
TRBV2	few	TRBJ1-6	CASSEAQGVSPLHF
TRBV7-2	-	TRBJ2-1	CASSLTWDSYNEQFF
TRBV5-6	-	TRBJ1-2	CASSLADGRGGGYTF
TRBV19	-	TRBJ1-2	CASSIGGSANYGYTF
TRBV18	-	TRBJ2-7	CASSHGQGAEQYF
TRBV5-4	-	TRBJ1-2	CASSSGHQYGYTF
TRBV27	-	TRBJ1-2	CASMGTGGYGYTF
TRBV4-2	-	TRBJ2-7	CASSQDSGQVSYEQYF
TRBV30	-	TRBJ1-1	CAWNRQAYEAFF
TRBV10-2	-	TRBJ2-7	CASNELGGTYEQYF
TRBV6-6	-	TRBJ2-3	CASSGQGARATDTQYF
TRBV5-1	-	TRBJ2-3	CASSLGGGSGTDTQYF
TRBV5-5	-	TRBJ2-7	CASSPLGDRATYEQYF
TRBV5-1	few	TRBJ2-3	CASSFAEITDTQYF
TRBV11-2	once	TRBJ2-7	CASSLDFGGASYEQYF
TRBV7-2	-	TRBJ1-2	CASSPGQGFYGYTF
TRBV19	-	TRBJ2-7	CASSMDRGTYEQYF
TRBV28	-	TRBJ2-7	CASSPGSYEQYF
TRBV5-1	-	TRBJ2-5	CASRWQETQYF
TRBV6-1	-	TRBJ1-2	CASSAGGYTF
TRBV5-1	-	TRBJ1-1	CASMLSRGGTEAFF
TRBV7-9	-	TRBJ1-5	CASSSQGDQPQHF
TRBV5-4	-	TRBJ2-7	CASSPQGGASYEQYF
TRBV18	-	TRBJ2-7	CASSLSGQSGEQYF
TRBV28	-	TRBJ1-5	CASSFELGINQPQHF
TRBV18	-	TRBJ1-4	CASSPRGGNEKLFF
TRBV28	-	TRBJ2-7	CASSLRTGPLEQYF
TRBV27	once	TRBJ2-7	CASSYKFSSGSSYEQYF
TRBV6-5	-	TRBJ2-1	CASTQDRDHYNEQFF
TRBV19	-	TRBJ2-7	CASSMGTTPLNEQYF
TRBV7-8	-	TRBJ2-2	CASRTAFTGELFF
TRBV6-1	-	TRBJ1-4	CARRGATNEKLFF
TRBV5-1	-	TRBJ2-3	CASSFARSTDTQYF
TRBV2	-	TRBJ1-1	CASSPEGVTEAFF
TRBV2	-	TRBJ1-5	CASSELRVGQPQHF
TRBV5-1	-	TRBJ2-2	CASSLLAGAETGELFF
TRBV2	-	TRBJ1-4	CASSLRGAGPSEKLFF
TRBV11-3	-	TRBJ2-1	CASSAPGFYNEQFF
TRBV6-5	-	TRBJ2-7	CASSYSNRAGYYEQYF
TRBV19	-	TRBJ2-2	CASRLLRGTFATGELFF
TRBV9	-	TRBJ1-2	CTSTHGRGNYGYTF
TRBV5-1	-	TRBJ2-1	CASVMDPLSSYNEQFF
TRBV20-1	-	TRBJ2-1	CSAHWQWEQFF
TRBV7-3	-	TRBJ2-1	CASSFRGGSYNEQFF
TRBV14	-	TRBJ2-7	CASSQDIRRNQYF
TRBV4-1	-	TRBJ2-5	CASSQAIRGHQETQYF
TRBV6-5	-	TRBJ1-5	CASNPREGNQPQHF
TRBV5-1	-	TRBJ2-2	CASSLGTGLTGELFF
TRBV7-3	-	TRBJ2-5	CASSLDGGGETQYF
TRBV2	few	TRBJ1-1	CASVVGRRSGSEAFF